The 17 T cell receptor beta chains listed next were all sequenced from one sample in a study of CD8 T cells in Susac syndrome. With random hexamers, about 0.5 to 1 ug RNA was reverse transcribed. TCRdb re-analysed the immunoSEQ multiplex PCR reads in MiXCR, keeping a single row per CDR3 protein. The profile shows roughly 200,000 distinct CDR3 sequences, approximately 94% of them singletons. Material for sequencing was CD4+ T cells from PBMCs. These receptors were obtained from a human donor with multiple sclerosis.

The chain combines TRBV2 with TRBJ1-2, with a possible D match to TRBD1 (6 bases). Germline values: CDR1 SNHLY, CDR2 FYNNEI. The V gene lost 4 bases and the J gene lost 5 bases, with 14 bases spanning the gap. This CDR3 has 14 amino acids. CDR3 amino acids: CASSAQQGLYGYTF. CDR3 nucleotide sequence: TGTGCCAGCAGTGCACAACAGGGCCTATATGGCTACACCTTC.

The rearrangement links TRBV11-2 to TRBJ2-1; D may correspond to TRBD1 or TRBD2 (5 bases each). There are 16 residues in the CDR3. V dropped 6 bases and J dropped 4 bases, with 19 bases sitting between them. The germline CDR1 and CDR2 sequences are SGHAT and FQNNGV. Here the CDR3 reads CASRSVRGRGYNEQFF. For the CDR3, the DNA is TGTGCCAGCAGATCTGTAAGGGGCCGAGGGTACAATGAGCAGTTCTTC. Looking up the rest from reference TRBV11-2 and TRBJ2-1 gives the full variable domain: EAGVAQSPRYKIIEKRQSVAFWCNPISGHATLYWYQQILGQGPKLLIQFQNNGVVDDSQLPKDRFSAERLKGVDSTLKIQPAKLEDSAVYLCASRSVRGRGYNEQFFGPGTRLTVL.

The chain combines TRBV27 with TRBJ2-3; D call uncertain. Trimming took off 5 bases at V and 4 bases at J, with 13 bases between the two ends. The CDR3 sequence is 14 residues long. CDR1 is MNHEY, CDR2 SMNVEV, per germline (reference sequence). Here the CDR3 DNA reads TGTGCCAGCAGTCCCCCCTGGGCCGCAGATACGCAGTATTTT. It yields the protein CASSPPWAADTQYF.

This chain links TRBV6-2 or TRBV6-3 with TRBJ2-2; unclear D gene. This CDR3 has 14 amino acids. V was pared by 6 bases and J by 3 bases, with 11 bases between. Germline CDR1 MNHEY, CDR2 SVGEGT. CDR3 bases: TGTGCCAGCAGCCTATTAGGACACACCGGGGAGCTGTTTTTT. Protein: CASSLLGHTGELFF.

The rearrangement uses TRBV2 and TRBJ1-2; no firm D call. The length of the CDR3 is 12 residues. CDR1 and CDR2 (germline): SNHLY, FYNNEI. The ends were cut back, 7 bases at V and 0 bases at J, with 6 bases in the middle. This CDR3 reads CASKGANYGYTF. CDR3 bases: TGTGCCAGCAAAGGAGCTAACTATGGCTACACCTTC.

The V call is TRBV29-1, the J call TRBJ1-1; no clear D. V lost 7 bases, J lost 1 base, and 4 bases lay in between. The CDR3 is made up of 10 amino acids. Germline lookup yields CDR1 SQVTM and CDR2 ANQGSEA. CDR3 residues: CSAQNTEAFF. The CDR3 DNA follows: TGCAGCGCTCAGAACACTGAAGCTTTCTTT.

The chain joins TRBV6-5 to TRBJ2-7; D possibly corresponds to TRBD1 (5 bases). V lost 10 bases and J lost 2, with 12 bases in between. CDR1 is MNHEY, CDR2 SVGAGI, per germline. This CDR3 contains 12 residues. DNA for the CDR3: TGTGCCACCCTCGTGGGGCCCTACGAGCAGTACTTC. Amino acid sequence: CATLVGPYEQYF.

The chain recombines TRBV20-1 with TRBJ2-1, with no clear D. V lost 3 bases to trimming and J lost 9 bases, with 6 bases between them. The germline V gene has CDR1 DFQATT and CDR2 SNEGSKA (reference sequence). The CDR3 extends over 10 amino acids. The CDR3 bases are TGCAGTGCTAGTCGGGCTGAGCAGTTCTTC. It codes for CSASRAEQFF.

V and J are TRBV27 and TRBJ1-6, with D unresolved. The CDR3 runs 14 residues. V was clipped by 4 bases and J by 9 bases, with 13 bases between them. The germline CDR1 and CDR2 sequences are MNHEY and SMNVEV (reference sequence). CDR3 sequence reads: CASSYGTAASPLHF. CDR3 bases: TGTGCCAGCAGTTACGGAACGGCGGCTTCACCCCTCCACTTT.

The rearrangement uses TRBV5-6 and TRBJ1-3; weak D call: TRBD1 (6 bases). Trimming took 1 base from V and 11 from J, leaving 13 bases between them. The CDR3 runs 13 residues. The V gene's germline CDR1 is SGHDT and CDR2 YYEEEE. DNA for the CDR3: TGTGCCAGCAGCTTGAGTAGAGGGGGAGCCATATATTTT. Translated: CASSLSRGGAIYF.

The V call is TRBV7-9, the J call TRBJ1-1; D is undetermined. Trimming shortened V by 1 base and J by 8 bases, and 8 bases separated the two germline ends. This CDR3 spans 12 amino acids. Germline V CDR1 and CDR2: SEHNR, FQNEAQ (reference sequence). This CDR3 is CASSLVLAEAFF. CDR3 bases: TGTGCCAGCAGCTTAGTCCTTGCCGAAGCTTTCTTT.

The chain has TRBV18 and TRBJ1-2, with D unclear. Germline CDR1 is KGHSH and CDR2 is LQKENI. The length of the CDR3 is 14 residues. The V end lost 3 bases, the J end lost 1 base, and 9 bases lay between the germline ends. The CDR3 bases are TGTGCCAGCTCACCCCTGGTCCTTAACTATGGCTACACCTTC. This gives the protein CASSPLVLNYGYTF. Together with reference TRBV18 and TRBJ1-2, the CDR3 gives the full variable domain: NAGVMQNPRHLVRRRGQEARLRCSPMKGHSHVYWYRQLPEEGLKFMVYLQKENIIDESGMPKERFSAEFPKEGPSILRIQQVVRGDSAAYFCASSPLVLNYGYTFGSGTRLTVV.

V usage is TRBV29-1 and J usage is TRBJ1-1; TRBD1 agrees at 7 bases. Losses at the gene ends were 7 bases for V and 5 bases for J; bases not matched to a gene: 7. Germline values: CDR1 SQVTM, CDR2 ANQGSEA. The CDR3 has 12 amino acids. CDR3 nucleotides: TGCAGCGGACAGGGCCGGGAAACTGAAGCTTTCTTT. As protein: CSGQGRETEAFF. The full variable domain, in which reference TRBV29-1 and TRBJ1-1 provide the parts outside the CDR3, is SAVISQKPSRDICQRGTSLTIQCQVDSQVTMMFWYRQQPGQSLTLIATANQGSEATYESGFVIDKFPISRPNLTFSTLTVSNMSPEDSSIYLCSGQGRETEAFFGQGTRLTVV.

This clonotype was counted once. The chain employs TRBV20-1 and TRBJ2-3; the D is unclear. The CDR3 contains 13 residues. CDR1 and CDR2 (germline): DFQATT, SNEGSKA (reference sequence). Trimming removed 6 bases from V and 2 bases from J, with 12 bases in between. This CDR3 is CSALVLATDTQYF. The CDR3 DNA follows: TGCAGTGCGCTTGTCCTTGCCACAGATACGCAGTATTTT.

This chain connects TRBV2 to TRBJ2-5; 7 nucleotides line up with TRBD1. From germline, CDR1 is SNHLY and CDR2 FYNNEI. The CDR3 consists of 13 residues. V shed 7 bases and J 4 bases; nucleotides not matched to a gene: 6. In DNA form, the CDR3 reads TGTGCCAGCACCTTACAGGGGCTAGAGACCCAGTACTTC. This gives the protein CASTLQGLETQYF.

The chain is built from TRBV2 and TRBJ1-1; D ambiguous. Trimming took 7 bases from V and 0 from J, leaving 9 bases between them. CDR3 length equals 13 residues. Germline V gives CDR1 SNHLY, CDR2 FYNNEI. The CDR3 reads CASTNDLNTEAFF. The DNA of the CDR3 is TGTGCCAGCACTAACGACCTGAACACTGAAGCTTTCTTT.

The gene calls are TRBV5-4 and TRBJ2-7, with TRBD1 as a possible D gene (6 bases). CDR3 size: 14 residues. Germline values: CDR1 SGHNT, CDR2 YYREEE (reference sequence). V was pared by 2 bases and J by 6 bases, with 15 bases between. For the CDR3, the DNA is TGTGCCAGCAGCTTATACAGGGTGGTCGCCGAGCAGTACTTC. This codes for CASSLYRVVAEQYF.